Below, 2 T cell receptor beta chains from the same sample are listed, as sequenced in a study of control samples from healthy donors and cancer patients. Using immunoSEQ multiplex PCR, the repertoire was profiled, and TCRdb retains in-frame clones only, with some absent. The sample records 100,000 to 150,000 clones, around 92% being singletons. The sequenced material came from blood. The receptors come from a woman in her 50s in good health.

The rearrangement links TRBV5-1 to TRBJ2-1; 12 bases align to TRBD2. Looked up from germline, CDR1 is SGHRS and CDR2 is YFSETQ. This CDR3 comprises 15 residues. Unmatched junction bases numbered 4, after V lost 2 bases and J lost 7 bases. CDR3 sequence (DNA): TGCGCCAGCAGCTTCCTAGCGGGGGGGAGAAATGAGCAGTTCTTC. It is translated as CASSFLAGGRNEQFF.

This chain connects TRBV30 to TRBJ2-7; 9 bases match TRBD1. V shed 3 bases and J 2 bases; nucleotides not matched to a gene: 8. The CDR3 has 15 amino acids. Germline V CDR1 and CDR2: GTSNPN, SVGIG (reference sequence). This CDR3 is CAWRARDRVTYEQYF. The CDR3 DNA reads TGTGCCTGGAGAGCGAGGGACAGGGTGACCTACGAGCAGTACTTC.